The rows below give T cell receptor beta chains drawn from one sample of a study of CD8+ T cells in alopecia areata. Data came from immunoSEQ multiplex PCR; TCRdb stores just in-frame clones and leaves some out. The sample consists of roughly 150,000 clones, around 50% of them appearing once. Sequencing used CD4+ T cells sorted from blood, obtained at week 0. The receptors were gathered from a human donor with alopecia areata. Each CDR3 is given with its conserved first and last residue. The order of the fields is D gene, V gene, clone size, J gene, CDR3 length, CDR3 protein, CDR3 DNA. The D gene is left open where the match is weak. Clone size is stated in some rows and not others, as once, few, many or a class when expanded.

>-|TRBV29-1|-|TRBJ1-1|14
CSVALGLQNTEAFF
TGCAGCGTTGCTCTCGGGTTACAGAACACTGAAGCTTTCTTT
>TRBD1|TRBV28|few|TRBJ2-7|14
CASLGAGGSYEQYF
TGTGCCAGCCTAGGGGCAGGGGGATCCTACGAGCAGTACTTC
>TRBD2|TRBV4-3|-|TRBJ2-3|17
CASSQDWLAESTDTQYF
TGCGCCAGCAGCCAAGATTGGCTAGCGGAGAGCACAGATACGCAGTATTTT
>TRBD1|TRBV29-1|-|TRBJ2-3|14
CSVEVAGGSDTQYF
TGCAGCGTCGAGGTCGCAGGGGGCTCAGATACGCAGTATTTT
>TRBD2|TRBV5-4|few|TRBJ2-1|16
CASSPGLAGAYNEQFF
TGTGCCAGCAGCCCGGGACTAGCGGGGGCGTACAATGAGCAGTTCTTC
>TRBD2|TRBV29-1|few|TRBJ2-1|15
CSVERLAGGFNEQFF
TGCAGCGTAGAACGGCTAGCGGGGGGTTTCAATGAGCAGTTCTTC
>TRBD1|TRBV29-1|-|TRBJ1-1|13
CSAGGQGGTEAFF
TGCAGCGCCGGAGGACAGGGAGGCACTGAAGCTTTCTTT
>-|TRBV10-2|few|TRBJ1-4|12
CASSESPGKLFF
TGCGCCAGCAGTGAGTCTCCGGGAAAACTGTTTTTT
>-|TRBV21-1|few|TRBJ1-6|16
CASSKSPDRLGSPLHF
TGTGCCAGCAGCAAATCCCCGGACAGGTTGGGGTCACCCCTCCACTTT
>-|TRBV6-6|-|TRBJ2-2|14
CASSYSENTGELFF
TGTGCCAGCAGTTACTCAGAGAACACCGGGGAGCTGTTTTTT
>TRBD1|TRBV5-4|-|TRBJ1-2|15
CASRTRDSRNYGYTF
TGTGCCAGCAGGACCCGGGACAGCCGTAACTATGGCTACACCTTC
>TRBD1|TRBV29-1|-|TRBJ2-7|13
CSVSRQGPYEQYF
TGCAGCGTCTCCAGACAGGGACCATACGAGCAGTACTTC
>TRBD1|TRBV6-5|-|TRBJ2-4|14
CASSLDRAGNIQYF
TGTGCCAGCAGTTTGGACAGGGCGGGAAACATTCAGTACTTC
>-|TRBV15|-|TRBJ2-7|13
CATSRDRVGEQYF
TGTGCCACCAGCAGAGACAGGGTGGGCGAGCAGTACTTC
>-|TRBV29-1|few|TRBJ2-5|14
CSVEVVGATGTQYF
TGCAGCGTTGAAGTTGTCGGGGCGACGGGGACCCAGTACTTC
>-|TRBV6-5|few|TRBJ2-3|15
CASRLLVGSTDTQYF
TGTGCCAGCAGGCTTCTAGTCGGGAGCACAGATACGCAGTATTTT
>TRBD1|TRBV5-1|-|TRBJ2-6|17
CASSLGTGGTGANVLTF
TGCGCCAGCAGCTTGGGGACAGGGGGAACAGGGGCCAACGTCCTGACTTTC
>TRBD1|TRBV5-1|-|TRBJ2-7|15
CASTIAGTGAYEQYF
TGCGCCAGCACCATAGCCGGGACAGGTGCCTACGAGCAGTACTTC
>TRBD1|TRBV29-1|few|TRBJ1-2|14
CSVGKQGAGEGYTF
TGCAGCGTGGGAAAACAGGGGGCTGGGGAAGGCTACACCTTC
>-|TRBV4-3|-|TRBJ2-1|15
CASSQVQGTYNEQFF
TGCGCCAGCAGCCAAGTGCAGGGGACCTACAATGAGCAGTTCTTC
>-|TRBV7-3|-|TRBJ2-5|13
CASSLKPGETQYF
TGTGCCAGCAGCTTAAAACCTGGGGAGACCCAGTACTTC
>-|TRBV7-3|-|TRBJ1-2|11
CASSSGWGYTF
TGTGCCAGCAGCTCCGGGTGGGGCTACACCTTC
>-|TRBV4-3|once|TRBJ1-2|15
CASSQEGNQAYGYTF
TGCGCCAGCAGCCAGGAGGGAAACCAGGCCTATGGCTACACCTTC
>-|TRBV10-3|-|TRBJ1-3|14
CAILPLTGFDTIYF
TGTGCCATCCTCCCCCTTACAGGCTTCGACACCATATATTTC
>-|TRBV29-1|-|TRBJ2-6|12
CSVTSGANVLTF
TGCAGCGTAACCTCTGGGGCCAACGTCCTGACTTTC
>-|TRBV4-3|few|TRBJ2-5|14
CASSQHGFRETQYF
TGCGCCAGCAGCCAACATGGCTTCCGGGAGACCCAGTACTTC
>TRBD1|TRBV29-1|few|TRBJ2-7|15
CSVEDTGQGAPEQYF
TGCAGCGTTGAAGATACCGGACAGGGGGCGCCTGAGCAGTACTTC
>TRBD2|TRBV7-2|-|TRBJ2-1|17
CASSFPSGGASYNEQFF
TGTGCCAGCAGCTTCCCTAGCGGGGGAGCTAGCTACAATGAGCAGTTCTTC
>-|TRBV10-1|-|TRBJ1-2|11
CASSSGYGYTF
TGCGCCAGCAGTTCGGGCTATGGCTACACCTTC
>-|TRBV29-1|-|TRBJ1-1|13
CSVEEVGGTEAFF
TGCAGCGTTGAAGAGGTAGGCGGCACTGAAGCTTTCTTT
>TRBD1|TRBV30|-|TRBJ2-1|14
CAWTLLTGPNEQFF
TGTGCCTGGACCCTACTGACAGGGCCCAATGAGCAGTTCTTC
>-|TRBV9|few|TRBJ2-1|15
CASSPPPGPYNEQFF
TGTGCCAGCAGCCCTCCTCCGGGGCCGTACAATGAGCAGTTCTTC
>-|TRBV7-2|-|TRBJ1-3|15
CASSLLSQSGNTIYF
TGTGCCAGCAGCTTACTATCCCAATCTGGAAACACCATATATTTT
>-|TRBV19|-|TRBJ1-1|13
CASSKRGGTEAFF
TGTGCCAGTAGTAAACGGGGGGGCACTGAAGCTTTCTTT
>-|TRBV6-6|-|TRBJ1-4|14
CASSLGTQEEKLFF
TGTGCCAGCAGTTTGGGGACCCAAGAAGAAAAACTGTTTTTT
>-|TRBV29-1|-|TRBJ1-5|13
CSVGEGFNQPQHF
TGCAGCGTTGGAGAAGGGTTCAATCAGCCCCAGCATTTT
>-|TRBV6-6|-|TRBJ1-2|11
CASSAGYGYTF
TGTGCCAGCAGCGCGGGCTATGGCTACACCTTC
>-|TRBV27|-|TRBJ2-7|14
CASRYIRPSYEQYF
TGTGCCAGCAGGTATATCAGGCCCTCCTACGAGCAGTACTTC